The entry below describes one TCR beta chain. What it recognizes is unknown. The data derive from a study of OX40 agonist ivuxolimab in advanced cancers. Study-wide points: CD8+ T cells (on average) carried more expanded clones than CD4+ T cells. Partly responding patients at 0.1-3.0 mg/kg showed some of the smallest clonal expansion.

The ends were cut back, 6 bases at V and 2 bases at J, with 11 bases in the middle. The CDR3 has 13 residues. Germline CDR1 and CDR2: MNHNS and SASEGT. TCRdb's copy holds only in-frame clones and misses some; the assay was immunoSEQ multiplex PCR. The profile shows roughly 20,000 clones, about 86% of them singletons. Sequencing was performed on CD4+ or CD8+ T cells sorted from blood, taken in a trial of the OX40 agonist ivuxolimab. This receptor was obtained from an adult with an advanced solid tumor such as melanoma, head and neck, liver or kidney cancer. The chain joins TRBV6-1 to TRBJ2-7, with D maybe TRBD1 (6 bases). In DNA, the CDR3 is TGTGCCAGCAGACCGGGACATACCTACGAGCAGTACTTC. It codes for CASRPGHTYEQYF.